This T cell receptor beta chain emerged from a study of regulatory T cells in long-lasting Graves disease. Study as a whole: Newly diagnosed Graves' patients had under 3 months of antithyroid drugs.

Assembly of TCR beta libraries relied on iRepertoire HTBI primers together with Arm-PCR of CDR3 regions. TCRdb processed the multiplex PCR reads anew with MiXCR; each CDR3 protein has one entry. The sample shows a few hundred thousand distinct CDR3 sequences, approximately 12% of them seen only once. Time point meaning: newly diagnosed GD, antithyroid drugs for less than 3 months. RNA from PBMCs was the source of the TCR library. Deletions cut 1 base from V and 9 bases from J, with 9 bases between. The CDR3 sequence is 13 residues long. From germline, CDR1 is MNHEY and CDR2 SMNVEV (reference sequence). The sample was also reused in another study, on T cells in Graves' hyperthyroidism and ophthalmopathy. That study adds: Hyperthyroidism had been newly diagnosed in patients aged 18 to 65, and its duration was under 2 months. It was uncontrolled infection, other autoimmune disease, pregnancy or lactation that excluded patients.

The source was peripheral blood mononuclear cells (PBMCs), collected at new diagnosis, from a patient treated with antithyroid drugs. The sequence derives from a man aged 30-40 years with Graves disease. The chain links TRBV27 to TRBJ2-2; possible D gene TRBD1, 6 bases. The CDR3 DNA follows: TGTGCCAGCAGTTTATTACAGGGCTGGGAGCTGTTTTTT. As protein: CASSLLQGWELFF.